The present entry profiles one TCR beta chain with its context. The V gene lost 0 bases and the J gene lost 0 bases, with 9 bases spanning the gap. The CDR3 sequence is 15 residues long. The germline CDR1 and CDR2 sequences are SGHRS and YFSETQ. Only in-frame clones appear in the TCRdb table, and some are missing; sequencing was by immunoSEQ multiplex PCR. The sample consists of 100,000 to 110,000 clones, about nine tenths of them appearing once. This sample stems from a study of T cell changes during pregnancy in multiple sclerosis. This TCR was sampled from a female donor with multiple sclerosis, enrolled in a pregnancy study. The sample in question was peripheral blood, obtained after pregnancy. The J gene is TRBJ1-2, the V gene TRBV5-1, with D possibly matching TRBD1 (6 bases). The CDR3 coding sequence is TGCGCCAGCAGCTTGGAGAGGGGGACTAACTATGGCTACACCTTC. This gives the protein CASSLERGTNYGYTF.